Described below is a single T cell receptor beta chain sequence and its context. Its target is unknown. This table comes from immunoSEQ multiplex PCR, and its TCRdb copy is limited to in-frame clones, with some not included. The data hold 160,000 or so clones, with approximately 91% observed a single time. These data are taken from a study of T cell responses to AZD1222 COVID-19 vaccine. This CDR3 comprises 11 residues. Germline CDR1 and CDR2: LNHDA and SQIVND (reference sequence). Trimming took off 8 bases at V and 6 bases at J, with 10 bases between the two ends. Study conclusions and caveats: Variant regions that are unmutated are reportedly the target of nearly half of spike-specific TCRs.

The chain combines TRBV19 with TRBJ1-2, with D uncertain. The TCR sequence derives from an adult in good health. The sample in question was peripheral blood, obtained on day 0 of AZD1222 vaccination. CDR3: CASYRFDGYTF. The CDR3 DNA follows: TGTGCCAGTTATCGCTTTGATGGCTACACCTTC.